A single sample gave rise to the 22 T cell receptor beta chains below, sequenced in a study of Ad26.COV2.S vaccination and SARS-CoV-2 variants. Stated treatment: some 19 received Ad26.COV2.S at low or high dose, single or two shots; about five received placebo; per-sample allocation not given. Sample collection was performed on day 63 after the first vaccine or placebo injection. Profiled with immunoSEQ multiplex PCR; TCRdb holds only in-frame clones, not every one. Counted here are hundreds of thousands of clones, 70% to 90% occurring once; the ten biggest clones make up approximately 1.5%. This material consisted of peripheral blood, taken in a trial of Ad26.COV2.S vaccine versus placebo. The receptor source for this set is a person between 18 and 65 years old who received the Ad26.COV2.S COVID-19 vaccine or a placebo.

V and J are TRBV18 and TRBJ2-3; D perhaps matches TRBD2 (6 bases). This CDR3 spans 18 amino acids. CDR1 and CDR2 (germline): KGHSH, LQKENI. The ends were cut back, 1 base at V and 0 bases at J, with 17 bases in the middle. CDR3 protein: CASSPQTTSSISTDTQYF. The CDR3 region has the DNA TGTGCCAGCTCACCACAGACTACTAGCTCAATTAGCACAGATACGCAGTATTTT.

The chain joins TRBV6-6 to TRBJ1-6; no clear D. Germline CDR1 reads MNHNY; CDR2 reads SVGAGI (reference sequence). CDR3 length: 16 residues. Trimming pared 0 bases from V and 2 bases from J, leaving 8 bases between. CDR3 amino acids: CASSYSRTAYNSPLHF. In DNA, the CDR3 is TGTGCCAGCAGTTACTCCCGGACGGCCTATAATTCACCCCTCCACTTT.

J is TRBJ1-5 and V is TRBV20-1; 8 bases match TRBD1. The CDR3 contains 16 residues. Germline V gene sequence: CDR1 DFQATT, CDR2 SNEGSKA (reference sequence). V gave up 3 bases and J gave up 4 bases; unmatched junction bases: 11. CDR3 in amino acids: CSASSAGGAANQPQHF. CDR3 coding DNA: TGCAGTGCTAGTTCGGCAGGGGGCGCGGCAAATCAGCCCCAGCATTTT.

This clone was seen a few times. The chain carries TRBV7-3 and TRBJ2-2; TRBD2 aligns across 8 bases. V shed 5 bases and J 0 bases; nucleotides not matched to a gene: 8. Germline V gene data show CDR1 as SGHTA and CDR2 as FQGTGA. This CDR3 is 17 amino acids long. The CDR3 coding sequence is TGTGCCAGCAGCGCCAAAGGGACTAGGACGAACACCGGGGAGCTGTTTTTT. Translation gives CASSAKGTRTNTGELFF.

The rearrangement uses TRBV7-8 and TRBJ1-1; a weak D match, TRBD1 (5 bases). This CDR3 region has 12 residues. Germline CDR1 SGHVS, CDR2 FQNEAQ. The germline V and J ends were trimmed by 5 bases and 7 bases, with 11 bases remaining between them. CDR3 coding DNA: TGTGCCAGCAGCATCGGGGGGGATGAAGCTTTCTTT. It specifies CASSIGGDEAFF.

V and J are TRBV9 and TRBJ1-6; TRBD1 aligns across 9 bases. Germline CDR1 SGDLS, CDR2 YYNGEE. CDR3 length: 15 residues. The J segment lost 8 bases and the V segment lost 1 base, leaving 4 bases of the junction unmatched. This chain's CDR3 is CASSVMTGGDSPLHF. As DNA, the CDR3 is TGTGCCAGCAGCGTAATGACAGGGGGGGATTCACCCCTCCACTTT.

V and J are TRBV7-2 and TRBJ2-5, with 9 positions matching TRBD1. The CDR3 runs to 15 residues. The V and J ends lost 1 base and 5 bases, in that order; junction bases with no gene match: 5. Germline CDR1 SGHTA, CDR2 FQGNSA. The CDR3 coding sequence is TGTGCCAGCAGCTTAGGCGGGACAGGGTGGGAGACCCAGTACTTC. Amino acid sequence: CASSLGGTGWETQYF.

V gene TRBV19 combines with J gene TRBJ2-2; 10 bases agree with TRBD2. The CDR3 loop spans 16 amino acids. The J segment lost 1 base and the V segment lost 7 bases, leaving 6 bases of the junction unmatched. Germline CDR1 reads LNHDA; CDR2 reads SQIVND (reference sequence). The CDR3 region has the DNA TGTGCCAGTACCAGACCTAGCGGGAGGAACACCGGGGAGCTGTTTTTT. Its translation: CASTRPSGRNTGELFF. Full variable domain (remainder filled in from reference TRBV19 and TRBJ2-2): DGGITQSPKYLFRKEGQNVTLSCEQNLNHDAMYWYRQDPGQGLRLIYYSQIVNDFQKGDIAEGYSVSREKKESFPLTVTSAQKNPTAFYLCASTRPSGRNTGELFFGEGSRLTVL.

This chain links TRBV15 with TRBJ2-7; maybe TRBD2 (5 bases). From germline, CDR1 is LNHNV and CDR2 YYDKDF (reference sequence). V lost 3 bases and J 2 bases, leaving 17 bases between the germline ends. The CDR3 has 16 amino acids. The CDR3 loop reads CATSSPGRLRAYEQYF. CDR3 coding DNA: TGTGCCACCAGCAGTCCGGGAAGACTTCGGGCCTACGAGCAGTACTTC.

CDR3 region: CASSDRGEDEQYF. In DNA form, the CDR3 reads TGTGCCAGCAGTGACAGGGGCGAGGACGAGCAGTACTTC. This sequence joins TRBV12-3 or TRBV12-4 and TRBJ2-7; TRBD1 aligns across 8 bases. V dropped 5 bases and J dropped 5; count of bases not matched to a gene: 5. The CDR3 spans 13 residues.

The chain has TRBV18 and TRBJ1-1; D perhaps matches TRBD1 (5 bases). The CDR3 contains 14 residues. Germline CDR1 reads KGHSH; CDR2 reads LQKENI. The ends were cut back, 1 base at V and 7 bases at J, with 13 bases in the middle. This CDR3 is CASSPLQGDSEAFF. The CDR3 nucleotides are TGTGCCAGCTCACCACTTCAGGGAGACAGTGAAGCTTTCTTT.

A single count supports this clone. This chain connects TRBV10-3 to TRBJ1-5; D is undetermined. The V end was cut by 0 bases, the J end by 4 bases, with 10 bases between. The germline V gene has CDR1 ENHRY and CDR2 SYGVKD. The CDR3 is made up of 15 amino acids. CDR3 residues: CAISESLTLNQPQHF. For the CDR3, the DNA is TGTGCCATCAGTGAGTCGCTTACACTTAATCAGCCCCAGCATTTT.

This sequence joins TRBV20-1 and TRBJ1-2; 7 bases agree with TRBD1. The germline V gene encodes CDR1 DFQATT and CDR2 SNEGSKA (reference sequence). This CDR3 comprises 11 residues. V lost 6 bases and J lost 5; bases outside the gene matches: 3. The CDR3 region has the DNA TGCAGTGCCATACAGGGGTATGGCTACACCTTC. It translates to CSAIQGYGYTF.

This chain uses TRBV5-5 with TRBJ2-1; perhaps D is TRBD1 or TRBD2 (5 bases each). Germline loops: CDR1 SGHKS, CDR2 YYEKEE (reference sequence). V gave up 6 bases and J gave up 3 bases, with 16 bases separating them. The CDR3 extends over 15 amino acids. The CDR3 coding sequence is TGTGCCAGCACACAACTAGGGACGGTCTACAATGAGCAGTTCTTC. Its translation is CASTQLGTVYNEQFF.

This sequence joins TRBV20-1 and TRBJ2-1; D call uncertain. Per germline, CDR1 DFQATT and CDR2 SNEGSKA (reference sequence). V lost 0 bases and J lost 7, with 4 bases in between. CDR3 length equals 11 residues. The CDR3 protein is CSARDINEQFF. DNA of the CDR3: TGCAGTGCTAGAGATATAAATGAGCAGTTCTTC.

This clone was counted between two and nine times. V is TRBV25-1 and J is TRBJ2-7; D is undetermined. The V end lost 3 bases, the J end lost 4 bases, and 4 bases lay between the germline ends. The germline V gene has CDR1 MGHDK and CDR2 SYGVNS. This CDR3 comprises 11 residues. CDR3 loop: CASSDNYEQYF. The DNA for the CDR3 is TGTGCCAGCAGTGATAATTACGAGCAGTACTTC.

The chain carries TRBV5-6 and TRBJ2-3, with D perhaps given as TRBD1 or TRBD2 (5 bases each). Germline V gene sequence: CDR1 SGHDT, CDR2 YYEEEE. Trimming removed 2 bases at V and 0 bases at J, with 10 bases between. The CDR3 is made up of 15 amino acids. In nucleotides, the CDR3 is TGTGCCAGCAGCTTACCGGGGCTTAGCACAGATACGCAGTATTTT. Protein: CASSLPGLSTDTQYF.

The genes are TRBV27 and TRBJ1-1, with no clear D. V dropped 4 bases and J dropped 1 base, with 13 bases sitting between them. There are 15 residues in the CDR3. The V gene's germline CDR1 is MNHEY and CDR2 SMNVEV (reference sequence). As DNA, the CDR3 is TGTGCCAGCAGTTCATGGGGAAGGGCGAACACTGAAGCTTTCTTT. This translates into CASSSWGRANTEAFF.

A few counts support this clone. The rearrangement uses TRBV19 and TRBJ1-2; tentatively, D is TRBD1 (6 bases). The germline V gene encodes CDR1 LNHDA and CDR2 SQIVND (reference sequence). The V gene lost 4 bases and the J gene lost 4 bases, with 22 bases spanning the gap. CDR3 size: 17 residues. Here the CDR3 reads CASSRRPPPGHIYGYTF. CDR3 DNA sequence: TGTGCCAGTAGTAGAAGGCCGCCCCCGGGACATATCTATGGCTACACCTTC.

The chain employs TRBV3-1 (or the pseudogene TRBV3-2) and TRBJ2-5; 12 nucleotides align to TRBD1. From germline, CDR1 is LGHDT and CDR2 YNNKEL (reference sequence). V dropped 1 base and J dropped 5; count of bases not matched to a gene: 11. The CDR3 is 18 amino acids. The CDR3 nucleotides read TGTGCCAGCAGCCAAGGACTGCCCGGGACAGGGGGCGGGGAGACCCAGTACTTC. Its translation: CASSQGLPGTGGGETQYF.

The chain has TRBV20-1 and TRBJ2-7, with 8 bases that match TRBD1. The CDR3 is 11 amino acids. CDR1 DFQATT and CDR2 SNEGSKA come from the germline V gene (reference sequence). The V segment lost 5 bases and the J segment 3 bases; nucleotides outside the gene matches: 0. This CDR3 is CSAGQGYEQYF. The CDR3, as DNA: TGCAGTGCTGGACAGGGCTACGAGCAGTACTTC.

V and J are TRBV9 and TRBJ2-6, with D unresolved. The CDR3 spans 18 residues. V lost 0 bases and J lost 4, with 17 bases in between. The V gene's germline CDR1 is SGDLS and CDR2 YYNGEE. Here the CDR3 reads CASSVDSGRTWGANVLTF. For the CDR3, the DNA is TGTGCCAGCAGCGTAGACTCCGGACGGACCTGGGGGGCCAACGTCCTGACTTTC.